The 20 T cell receptor beta chains reported below all come from one sample, sequenced in a study of blood T cell repertoires in COVID-19. Repertoires were generated with immunoSEQ multiplex PCR, while TCRdb's copy carries only in-frame clones and drops some. This sample carries 64,000 or so clones, approximately 80% of them seen once, and the ten largest clones take roughly 9.7%. The sample comprised peripheral blood. These TCRs come from a human donor in a cohort sampled during active COVID-19.

The gene calls are TRBV14 and TRBJ2-1; D might be TRBD1 (6 bases). The V end lost 4 bases, the J end lost 3 bases, and 16 bases lay between the germline ends. Germline CDR1 is SGHDN and CDR2 is FVKESK. The CDR3 loop spans 16 amino acids. This CDR3 is CASSPLRTGLYNEQFF. In nucleotides, the CDR3 is TGTGCCAGCAGCCCCCTACGAACAGGGCTCTACAATGAGCAGTTCTTC. Drawing the rest from reference TRBV14 and TRBJ2-1, the complete variable domain is EAGVTQFPSHSVIEKGQTVTLRCDPISGHDNLYWYRRVMGKEIKFLLHFVKESKQDESGMPNNRFLAERTGGTYSTLKVQPAELEDSGVYFCASSPLRTGLYNEQFFGPGTRLTVL.

The rearrangement links TRBV2 to TRBJ2-5; D possibly corresponds to TRBD2 (6 bases). CDR1 SNHLY and CDR2 FYNNEI come from the germline V gene. CDR3 size: 16 residues. V lost 0 bases to trimming and J lost 5 bases, with 16 bases between them. CDR3 DNA sequence: TGTGCCAGCAGTGAAGCGGGGGGTTTTTCAGGGGAGACCCAGTACTTC. Its protein product is CASSEAGGFSGETQYF.

This clone is a singleton in its sample. The chain carries TRBV18 and TRBJ2-7, with 8 bases identical to TRBD2. The germline gives CDR1 KGHSH, CDR2 LQKENI. The V segment lost 4 bases and the J segment 2 bases; nucleotides outside the gene matches: 7. The CDR3 has 15 amino acids. Written as DNA, the CDR3 is TGTGCCAGCTCACAACCGGGACTAGGCACCTACGAGCAGTACTTC. Translated: CASSQPGLGTYEQYF.

The V and J genes are TRBV10-2 and TRBJ2-1, with a weak D call TRBD1 (5 bases). CDR3 length equals 12 residues. Trimming took 4 bases from V and 6 from J, leaving 7 bases between them. Per germline, CDR1 WSHSY and CDR2 SAAADI. The CDR3 DNA reads as TGCGCCAGCAGTGGGACACCCAATGAGCAGTTCTTC. It specifies CASSGTPNEQFF.

The chain has TRBV11-2 and TRBJ2-5; 7 nucleotides align to TRBD2. The CDR3 loop spans 16 amino acids. V lost 5 bases to trimming and J lost 1 base; unmatched junction nucleotides: 10. Germline V CDR1 and CDR2: SGHAT, FQNNGV. This chain's CDR3 is CASSPRPPSGQETQYF. For the CDR3, the DNA is TGTGCCAGCAGCCCCAGACCTCCTAGCGGCCAAGAGACCCAGTACTTC.

CDR3 residues: CASSPGTGKGETQYF. CDR3 DNA: TGTGCCAGCTCACCAGGGACAGGGAAGGGAGAGACCCAGTACTTC. This chain connects TRBV18 to TRBJ2-5; 9 positions agree with TRBD1. Trimming at V came to 2 bases and at J to 4 bases, leaving 5 bases not matched to a gene. This CDR3 has 15 residues. CDR1 KGHSH and CDR2 LQKENI come from the germline V gene. Drawing the rest from reference TRBV18 and TRBJ2-5, the complete variable domain is NAGVMQNPRHLVRRRGQEARLRCSPMKGHSHVYWYRQLPEEGLKFMVYLQKENIIDESGMPKERFSAEFPKEGPSILRIQQVVRGDSAAYFCASSPGTGKGETQYFGPGTRLLVL.

To note about this clone: The junction does not match germline at one end; this may be a read error. The V call is TRBV11-3, the J call TRBJ2-1, with D perhaps TRBD2 (5 bases). CDR3 size: 14 residues. Germline V gene data show CDR1 as SGHNT and CDR2 as YENEEA. CDR3 DNA sequence: TGTGCCAGCAGCTTAGGAAGTGACTACCATGAGCAGTTCTTC. This translates into CASSLGSDYHEQFF.

The chain employs TRBV5-1 and TRBJ2-7, with TRBD1 matching over 10 bases. CDR1 is SGHRS and CDR2 is YFSETQ in the germline V gene. The CDR3 length is 14 residues. V was clipped by 6 bases and J by 3 bases; unmatched bases: 6. CDR3 nucleotide sequence: TGCGCCAGCATCCCCGGGACAGGGGACTACGAGCAGTACTTC. It translates to CASIPGTGDYEQYF.

The rearrangement uses TRBV7-6 and TRBJ1-1; 11 bases match TRBD1. The trim removed 1 base at V and 6 bases at J, leaving 7 bases unmatched. CDR1 is SGHVS, CDR2 FNYEAQ, per germline. This CDR3 spans 16 amino acids. The CDR3 DNA reads as TGTGCCAGCAGCTTAGGGGCCGGGACAGGGGGGCCTGAAGCTTTCTTT. Translated, it gives CASSLGAGTGGPEAFF. Together with reference TRBV7-6 and TRBJ1-1, the CDR3 gives the full variable domain: GAGVSQSPRYKVTKRGQDVALRCDPISGHVSLYWYRQALGQGPEFLTYFNYEAQQDKSGLPNDRFSAERPEGSISTLTIQRTEQRDSAMYRCASSLGAGTGGPEAFFGQGTRLTVV.

The V call is TRBV29-1, the J call TRBJ1-2; D unclear. CDR1 and CDR2 from the germline V gene are SQVTM and ANQGSEA. Trimming removed 5 bases from V and 7 bases from J, with 14 bases in between. The CDR3 runs 12 residues. The CDR3 sequence is CSVMEPSRGYTF. CDR3 sequence (DNA): TGCAGCGTTATGGAGCCCTCGCGTGGCTACACCTTC.

CDR3 in amino acids: CASSEEGTGGYEQYF. The DNA of the CDR3 is TGTGCCAGCAGTGAAGAAGGGACAGGGGGCTACGAGCAGTACTTC. The chain uses TRBV6-1 and TRBJ2-7; 11 bases are shared with TRBD1. Germline V gives CDR1 MNHNS, CDR2 SASEGT. This CDR3 has 15 amino acids. J gave up 3 bases and V 1 base, and 2 bases lay outside the gene matches.

The chain combines TRBV11-2 with TRBJ2-2; 11 nucleotides match TRBD2. The germline V gene encodes CDR1 SGHAT and CDR2 FQNNGV. J lost 5 bases, V lost 8 bases, and 4 bases had no gene match. The CDR3 is 14 residues long. The CDR3 protein is CASGRTSGTGELFF. The DNA of the CDR3 is TGTGCCAGCGGGAGGACTAGCGGGACCGGGGAGCTGTTTTTT.

This clone turned up a few times. The V call is TRBV10-3, the J call TRBJ1-2, with 7 bases identical to TRBD1. The CDR3 covers 14 residues. V lost 8 bases and J lost 8; bases outside the gene matches: 14. Germline CDR1 reads ENHRY; CDR2 reads SYGVKD. The chain's CDR3 is CAISDRASFYGYTF. As DNA, the CDR3 is TGTGCCATCTCTGACAGGGCTTCATTCTACGGCTACACCTTC.

This clone was picked up a small number of times. The V gene is TRBV2, the J gene TRBJ1-5; D not resolved. In germline, CDR1 is SNHLY, CDR2 FYNNEI. V was trimmed by 5 bases and J by 3 bases, leaving 5 bases between them. CDR3 length: 12 residues. CDR3 residues: CASSQNNQPQHF. In nucleotides, the CDR3 is TGTGCCAGCAGTCAGAACAATCAGCCCCAGCATTTT.

V usage is TRBV27 and J usage is TRBJ2-3; D is uncertain. CDR3 length equals 15 residues. Deletions cut 6 bases from V and 1 base from J, with 14 bases between. Germline values: CDR1 MNHEY, CDR2 SMNVEV (reference sequence). CDR3 sequence reads: CASRRRRSGTDTQYF. The CDR3, as DNA: TGTGCCAGCAGGAGGCGGCGCTCCGGCACAGATACGCAGTATTTT.

The chain recombines TRBV24-1 with TRBJ2-3; TRBD2 matches 7 bases. The CDR3 contains 17 residues. Germline V gives CDR1 KGHDR, CDR2 SFDVKD. V was clipped by 1 base and J by 0 bases; unmatched bases: 6. CDR3 residues: CATSDLPSGYSTDTQYF. The CDR3 DNA sequence: TGTGCCACCAGTGATTTACCTAGCGGATATAGCACAGATACGCAGTATTTT.

This clone was observed a single time. This chain joins TRBV6-5 and TRBJ2-3, with 10 bases that match TRBD2. From germline, CDR1 is MNHEY and CDR2 SVGAGI. This CDR3 comprises 15 residues. V lost 4 bases, J lost 4 bases, and 5 bases stayed unmatched. This CDR3 reads CASSFTSGTPDTQYF. The CDR3 DNA reads as TGTGCCAGCAGTTTCACTAGCGGGACTCCAGATACGCAGTATTTT.

This clone was observed a few times. The CDR3 loop reads CASSRTGVYEQYF. CDR3 bases: TGTGCCAGCAGTAGGACAGGCGTCTACGAGCAGTACTTC. The V and J genes are TRBV28 and TRBJ2-7; TRBD1 agrees at 7 bases. With 5 bases clipped from V and 3 bases from J, the junction kept 4 bases outside the gene matches. The CDR3 is 13 amino acids. Germline loops: CDR1 MDHEN, CDR2 SYDVKM.

The V call is TRBV15, the J call TRBJ1-1; D is ambiguous. The CDR3 sequence is 15 residues long. Germline V gene sequence: CDR1 LNHNV, CDR2 YYDKDF (reference sequence). V was shortened by 1 base and J by 0 bases, with 9 bases between the two germline ends. The CDR3 nucleotides read TGTGCCACCAGCAGAGCGCGGTACATGAACACTGAAGCTTTCTTT. It yields the protein CATSRARYMNTEAFF.

The chain is built from TRBV6-4 and TRBJ1-6; tentative D call: TRBD1 (6 bases). Germline V gene sequence: CDR1 MRHNA, CDR2 SNTAGT. The CDR3 sequence is 13 residues long. Trimming removed 3 bases from V and 7 bases from J, with 7 bases in between. In DNA, the CDR3 is TGTGCCAGCAGTGATGACAGGAATTCACCCCTCCACTTT. This encodes CASSDDRNSPLHF.